The 2 T cell receptor beta chains reported below all come from one sample, sequenced in a study of response to subunit inactivated influenza vaccine. In TCRdb, the RT-PCR reads were re-called with MiXCR into one record per CDR3 protein. The table has hundreds of thousands of distinct CDR3 sequences, 6.5% to 8% seen once. This specimen consisted of PBMCs from blood, obtained about 24 months after vaccination. These receptors were collected from a man aged 50-75 years who received an inactivated influenza vaccine.

This clonotype was seen only a few times. V usage is TRBV7-8 and J usage is TRBJ2-2; TRBD1 or TRBD2 may be the D gene (5 bases each). Per germline, CDR1 SGHVS and CDR2 FQNEAQ. The CDR3 totals 18 residues. V lost 1 base to trimming and J lost 0 bases, with 15 bases between them. In nucleotides, the CDR3 is TGTGCCAGCAGCTTAGTTGTGGGGACGAGGACGAACACCGGGGAGCTGTTTTTT. Translated: CASSLVVGTRTNTGELFF.

The sample holds a few counts of this clonotype. This chain joins TRBV6-5 and TRBJ1-1; maybe TRBD1 (5 bases). Germline CDR1 reads MNHEY; CDR2 reads SVGAGI. The CDR3 runs to 14 residues. Deletions cut 2 bases from V and 4 bases from J, with 11 bases between. For the CDR3, the DNA is TGTGCCAGCAGTTACATTGGGGGTGCCACTGAAGCTTTCTTT. Encoded protein: CASSYIGGATEAFF.